Listed below are T cell receptor beta chains from one sample, sequenced in a study of cytomegalovirus exposure and HLA in healthy donors. The method was immunoSEQ multiplex PCR; TCRdb's version includes in-frame clones alone and lacks a portion of them. The table for this sample gives about 54,000 clones. Material: PBMCs. The receptors originated from a woman aged 40 to 50 in good health and CMV-seronegative. Each CDR3 is given with its conserved first and last residue. Each record gives: J gene, D gene, V gene, CDR3 protein, CDR3 DNA. The D gene is left open where the match is weak.

j_gene: TRBJ1-2
d_gene: TRBD1
v_gene: TRBV6-5
CDR3aa: CASSWTGGTGGYTF
CDR3nt: TGTGCCAGCAGTTGGACAGGGGGAACGGGTGGCTACACCTTC

j_gene: TRBJ2-4
d_gene: NA
v_gene: TRBV4-2
CDR3aa: CASSQGEGNIQYF
CDR3nt: TGTGCCAGCAGCCAAGGTGAGGGAAACATTCAGTACTTC

j_gene: TRBJ1-2
d_gene: NA
v_gene: TRBV30
CDR3aa: CAWIPSLARGYTF
CDR3nt: TGTGCCTGGATCCCAAGTTTGGCCAGAGGCTACACCTTC

j_gene: TRBJ1-2
d_gene: TRBD1
v_gene: TRBV29-1
CDR3aa: CSVAGQGASGGYTF
CDR3nt: TGCAGCGTGGCCGGACAGGGGGCTTCGGGTGGCTACACCTTC

j_gene: TRBJ1-2
d_gene: NA
v_gene: TRBV7-2
CDR3aa: CASSPRREWYGYTF
CDR3nt: TGTGCCAGCAGCCCCCGGAGGGAGTGGTATGGCTACACCTTC

j_gene: TRBJ1-6
d_gene: TRBD1
v_gene: TRBV9
CDR3aa: CASSVAGTGQSPLHF
CDR3nt: TGTGCCAGCAGCGTCGCCGGGACAGGGCAATCACCCCTCCACTTT

j_gene: TRBJ1-1
d_gene: NA
v_gene: TRBV6-5
CDR3aa: CASSYPPEAFF
CDR3nt: TGTGCCAGCAGTTATCCTCCTGAAGCTTTCTTT

j_gene: TRBJ2-2
d_gene: TRBD2
v_gene: TRBV13
CDR3aa: CASRPSGFNTGELFF
CDR3nt: TGTGCCAGCAGACCTAGCGGGTTTAACACCGGGGAGCTGTTTTTT

j_gene: TRBJ2-2
d_gene: TRBD2
v_gene: TRBV5-1
CDR3aa: CASSSTSGGPVGELFF
CDR3nt: TGCGCCAGCAGCTCGACTAGCGGGGGCCCAGTAGGGGAGCTGTTTTTT

j_gene: TRBJ1-2
d_gene: NA
v_gene: TRBV19
CDR3aa: CASSIDMERGLYGYTF
CDR3nt: TGTGCCAGTAGTATAGATATGGAAAGGGGACTCTATGGCTACACCTTC

j_gene: TRBJ1-2
d_gene: TRBD1
v_gene: TRBV28
CDR3aa: CASRWTGNYGYTF
CDR3nt: TGTGCCAGCAGATGGACAGGGAACTATGGCTACACCTTC

j_gene: TRBJ1-3
d_gene: TRBD1
v_gene: TRBV18
CDR3aa: CASSPGTGGSGNTIYF
CDR3nt: TGTGCCAGCTCACCCGGGACAGGGGGCAGTGGAAACACCATATATTTT

j_gene: TRBJ1-2
d_gene: TRBD1
v_gene: TRBV5-1
CDR3aa: CASATGTAHGYTF
CDR3nt: TGCGCCAGCGCAACCGGGACAGCTCATGGCTACACCTTC

j_gene: TRBJ2-1
d_gene: NA
v_gene: TRBV27
CDR3aa: CASTRNGGVEQFF
CDR3nt: TGTGCCAGCACCCGAAATGGAGGTGTTGAGCAGTTCTTC

j_gene: TRBJ1-5
d_gene: NA
v_gene: TRBV28
CDR3aa: CASIEGVSNQPQHF
CDR3nt: TGTGCCAGCATCGAGGGGGTTAGCAATCAGCCCCAGCATTTT

j_gene: TRBJ2-1
d_gene: NA
v_gene: TRBV10-3
CDR3aa: CAISESTGGLGNEQFF
CDR3nt: TGTGCCATCAGTGAATCAACGGGGGGCTTGGGGAATGAGCAGTTCTTC

j_gene: TRBJ1-5
d_gene: NA
v_gene: TRBV18
CDR3aa: CASGHGQNQPQHF
CDR3nt: TGTGCCAGCGGACACGGGCAAAATCAGCCCCAGCATTTT

j_gene: TRBJ1-1
d_gene: TRBD1
v_gene: TRBV6-5
CDR3aa: CASSYEGARRISEAFF
CDR3nt: TGTGCCAGCAGTTACGAGGGGGCGCGGAGGATATCTGAAGCTTTCTTT

j_gene: TRBJ1-5
d_gene: NA
v_gene: TRBV5-6
CDR3aa: CASSSYGSSNQPQHF
CDR3nt: TGTGCCAGCAGCTCCTACGGGTCTAGCAATCAGCCCCAGCATTTT

j_gene: TRBJ2-7
d_gene: TRBD2
v_gene: TRBV28
CDR3aa: CASSPHTSGVYEQYF
CDR3nt: TGTGCCAGCAGCCCCCACACTAGCGGGGTATACGAGCAGTACTTC

j_gene: TRBJ1-3
d_gene: NA
v_gene: TRBV6-5
CDR3aa: CASRRTAFSGNTIYF
CDR3nt: TGTGCCAGCAGAAGGACAGCCTTCTCTGGAAACACCATATATTTT

j_gene: TRBJ2-7
d_gene: TRBD1
v_gene: TRBV27
CDR3aa: CASKRTGKDEQYF
CDR3nt: TGTGCCAGCAAACGGACAGGGAAGGACGAGCAGTACTTC

j_gene: TRBJ1-1
d_gene: NA
v_gene: TRBV19
CDR3aa: CASSRGPENTEAFF
CDR3nt: TGTGCCAGTAGTAGGGGCCCTGAGAACACTGAAGCTTTCTTT

j_gene: TRBJ1-5
d_gene: NA
v_gene: TRBV19
CDR3aa: CASSIGGGDNQPQHF
CDR3nt: TGTGCCAGTAGTATAGGGGGGGGTGACAATCAGCCCCAGCATTTT

j_gene: TRBJ2-5
d_gene: NA
v_gene: TRBV5-1
CDR3aa: CASSLLGGRETQYF
CDR3nt: TGCGCCAGCAGCTTGCTAGGGGGACGGGAGACCCAGTACTTC

j_gene: TRBJ2-2
d_gene: TRBD2
v_gene: TRBV5-1
CDR3aa: CASSPSGTSFTGELFF
CDR3nt: TGCGCCAGCAGCCCCTCCGGGACTAGCTTCACCGGGGAGCTGTTTTTT

j_gene: TRBJ2-3
d_gene: TRBD2
v_gene: TRBV11-2
CDR3aa: CASSLTSGGVTDTQYF
CDR3nt: TGTGCCAGCAGCTTAACTAGCGGGGGAGTCACAGATACGCAGTATTTT

j_gene: TRBJ1-1
d_gene: TRBD1
v_gene: TRBV6-1
CDR3aa: CASTSTGPGTEAFF
CDR3nt: TGTGCCAGCACTTCGACAGGGCCGGGCACTGAAGCTTTCTTT

j_gene: TRBJ1-4
d_gene: TRBD1
v_gene: TRBV29-1
CDR3aa: CSVGGQGGEKLFF
CDR3nt: TGCAGCGTGGGGGGACAGGGGGGTGAAAAACTGTTTTTT

j_gene: TRBJ2-1
d_gene: TRBD2
v_gene: TRBV5-4
CDR3aa: CASTLGAGDYNEQFF
CDR3nt: TGTGCCAGCACCTTAGGAGCGGGGGACTACAATGAGCAGTTCTTC

j_gene: TRBJ2-3
d_gene: NA
v_gene: TRBV28
CDR3aa: CASSFSPDTQYF
CDR3nt: TGTGCCAGCAGTTTCTCCCCAGATACGCAGTATTTT

j_gene: TRBJ1-1
d_gene: TRBD1
v_gene: TRBV5-4
CDR3aa: CASSWGLATGGHRTEAFF
CDR3nt: TGTGCCAGCAGCTGGGGGCTTGCGACAGGGGGCCACAGAACTGAAGCTTTCTTT

j_gene: TRBJ2-5
d_gene: TRBD2
v_gene: TRBV19
CDR3aa: CASSDGLVGTQYF
CDR3nt: TGTGCCAGTAGTGATGGACTAGTCGGGACCCAGTACTTC

j_gene: TRBJ1-2
d_gene: NA
v_gene: TRBV5-1
CDR3aa: CASSLDTGSYGYTF
CDR3nt: TGCGCCAGCAGCTTGGATACAGGCTCCTATGGCTACACCTTC

j_gene: TRBJ2-1
d_gene: TRBD2
v_gene: TRBV11-2
CDR3aa: CASSFRRRLAGGTYNEQFF
CDR3nt: TGTGCCAGCAGCTTCCGAAGGAGGCTAGCGGGGGGAACCTACAATGAGCAGTTCTTC

j_gene: TRBJ1-4
d_gene: NA
v_gene: TRBV6-5
CDR3aa: CASSYSEALGNEKLFF
CDR3nt: TGTGCCAGCAGTTACAGTGAGGCTCTCGGTAATGAAAAACTGTTTTTT

j_gene: TRBJ2-3
d_gene: NA
v_gene: TRBV5-8
CDR3aa: CASQMGRDTQYF
CDR3nt: TGTGCCAGCCAAATGGGGAGAGATACGCAGTATTTT

j_gene: TRBJ1-1
d_gene: NA
v_gene: TRBV19
CDR3aa: CATPRGGCAFF
CDR3nt: TGTGCCACACCACGCGGGGGGTGTGCTTTCTTT

j_gene: TRBJ1-3
d_gene: NA
v_gene: TRBV30
CDR3aa: CAWSVLGNTIYF
CDR3nt: TGTGCCTGGAGTGTACTGGGAAACACCATATATTTT

j_gene: TRBJ2-7
d_gene: TRBD1
v_gene: TRBV25-1
CDR3aa: CASGDSYEQYF
CDR3nt: TGTGCCAGCGGGGACAGCTACGAGCAGTACTTC

j_gene: TRBJ1-1
d_gene: NA
v_gene: TRBV2
CDR3aa: CASSGRGSGDEAFF
CDR3nt: TGTGCCAGCAGTGGGCGGGGTAGTGGGGATGAAGCTTTCTTT

j_gene: TRBJ2-7
d_gene: NA
v_gene: TRBV19
CDR3aa: CASSEGQTYEQYF
CDR3nt: TGTGCCAGTAGTGAAGGACAAACCTACGAGCAGTACTTC